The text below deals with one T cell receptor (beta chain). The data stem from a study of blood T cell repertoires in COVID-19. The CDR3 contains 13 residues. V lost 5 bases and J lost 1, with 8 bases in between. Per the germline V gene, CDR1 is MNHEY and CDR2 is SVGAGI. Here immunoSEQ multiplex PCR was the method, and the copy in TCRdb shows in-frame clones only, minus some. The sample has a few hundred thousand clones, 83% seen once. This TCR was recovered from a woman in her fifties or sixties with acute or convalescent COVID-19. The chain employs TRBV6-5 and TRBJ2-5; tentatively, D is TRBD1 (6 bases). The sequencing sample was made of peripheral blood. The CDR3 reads CASSPTGQETQYF. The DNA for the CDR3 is TGTGCCAGCAGTCCGACAGGCCAAGAGACCCAGTACTTC.